The TCR beta chain described here comes from a study of patients and donors after allogeneic stem cell transplantation. V was pared by 3 bases and J by 1 base, with 12 bases of the junction left unmatched. CDR3 length: 18 amino acids. CDR1 and CDR2 (germline): SGHRS, YFSETQ. One entry per CDR3 protein results from TCRdb running MiXCR on the RT-PCR reads. The sample has about 150,000 distinct CDR3 sequences, roughly two fifths seen once. This TCR was sampled from a human donor who was either an allogeneic HSCT recipient or a stem cell or donor lymphocyte infusion donor (not recorded which). It is not recorded whose cells these are; they may come from a transplant donor. The gene calls are TRBV5-1 and TRBJ1-2; 10 nucleotides match TRBD1. Sequencing was carried out using blood, either unsorted or a sorted T cell fraction (not recorded which). CDR3 DNA: TGCGCCAGCAGCTCCCTTAAGGGACAGGGGACCTATAACTATGGCTACACCTTC. Translating gives CASSSLKGQGTYNYGYTF.